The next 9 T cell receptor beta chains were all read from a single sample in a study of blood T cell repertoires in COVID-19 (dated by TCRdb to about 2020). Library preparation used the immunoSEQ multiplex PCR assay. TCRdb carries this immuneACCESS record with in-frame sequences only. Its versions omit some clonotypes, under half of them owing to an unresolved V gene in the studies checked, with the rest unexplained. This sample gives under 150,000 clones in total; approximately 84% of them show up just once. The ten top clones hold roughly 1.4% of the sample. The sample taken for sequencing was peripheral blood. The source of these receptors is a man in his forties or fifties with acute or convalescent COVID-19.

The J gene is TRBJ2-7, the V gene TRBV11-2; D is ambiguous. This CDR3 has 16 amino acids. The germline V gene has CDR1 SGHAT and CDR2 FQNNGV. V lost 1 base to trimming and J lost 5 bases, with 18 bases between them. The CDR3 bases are TGTGCCAGCAGCTTAGGGAGTAGTCCCGAGTTCGACGAGCAGTACTTC. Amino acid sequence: CASSLGSSPEFDEQYF. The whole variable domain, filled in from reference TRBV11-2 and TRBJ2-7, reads EAGVAQSPRYKIIEKRQSVAFWCNPISGHATLYWYQQILGQGPKLLIQFQNNGVVDDSQLPKDRFSAERLKGVDSTLKIQPAKLEDSAVYLCASSLGSSPEFDEQYFGPGTRLTVT.

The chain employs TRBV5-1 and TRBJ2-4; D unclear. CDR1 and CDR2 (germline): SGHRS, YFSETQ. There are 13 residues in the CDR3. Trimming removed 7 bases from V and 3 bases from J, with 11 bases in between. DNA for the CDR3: TGCGCCAGCGGTCCCCTAGACAAAAACATTCAGTACTTC. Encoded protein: CASGPLDKNIQYF.

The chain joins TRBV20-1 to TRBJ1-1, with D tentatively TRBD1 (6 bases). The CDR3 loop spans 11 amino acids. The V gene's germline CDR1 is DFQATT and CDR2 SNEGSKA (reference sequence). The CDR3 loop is CRTNRATEAFF. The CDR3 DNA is TGCAGGACGAACAGGGCTACTGAAGCTTTCTTT.

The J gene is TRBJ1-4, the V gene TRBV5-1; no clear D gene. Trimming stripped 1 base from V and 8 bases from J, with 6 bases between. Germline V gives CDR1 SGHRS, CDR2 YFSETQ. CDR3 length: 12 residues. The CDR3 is CASSLTGEKLFF. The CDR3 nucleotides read TGCGCCAGCAGCTTGACGGGGGAAAAACTGTTTTTT.

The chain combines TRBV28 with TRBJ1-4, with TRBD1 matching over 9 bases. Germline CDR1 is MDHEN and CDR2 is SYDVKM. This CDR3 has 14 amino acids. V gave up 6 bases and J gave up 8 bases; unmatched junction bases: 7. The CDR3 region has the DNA TGTGCCAGCAGCCCACAGGGGGCGCGGGAAAAACTGTTTTTT. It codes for CASSPQGAREKLFF. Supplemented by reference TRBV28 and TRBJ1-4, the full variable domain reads DVKVTQSSRYLVKRTGEKVFLECVQDMDHENMFWYRQDPGLGLRLIYFSYDVKMKEKGDIPEGYSVSREKKERFSLILESASTNQTSMYLCASSPQGAREKLFFGSGTQLSVL.

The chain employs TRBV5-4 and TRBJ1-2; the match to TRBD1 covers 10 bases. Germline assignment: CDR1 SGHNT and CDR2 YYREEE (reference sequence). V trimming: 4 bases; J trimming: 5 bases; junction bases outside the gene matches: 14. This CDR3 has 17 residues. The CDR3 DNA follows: TGTGCCAGCAGCGAAAAGGCTATGACAGGGGGCTTGTATGGCTACACCTTC. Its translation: CASSEKAMTGGLYGYTF.

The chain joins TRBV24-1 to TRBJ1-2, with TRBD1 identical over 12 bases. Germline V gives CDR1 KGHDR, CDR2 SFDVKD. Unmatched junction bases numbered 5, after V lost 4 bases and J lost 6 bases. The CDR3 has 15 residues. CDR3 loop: CATSDPGQGAHGYTF. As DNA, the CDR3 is TGTGCCACCAGTGACCCGGGACAGGGGGCCCATGGCTACACCTTC.

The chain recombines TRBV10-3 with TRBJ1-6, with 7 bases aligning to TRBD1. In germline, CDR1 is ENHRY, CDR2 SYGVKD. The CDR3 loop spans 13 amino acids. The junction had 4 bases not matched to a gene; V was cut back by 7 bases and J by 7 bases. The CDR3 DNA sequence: TGTGCCATCACTAGGGGGCAGAATTCACCCCTCCACTTT. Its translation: CAITRGQNSPLHF.

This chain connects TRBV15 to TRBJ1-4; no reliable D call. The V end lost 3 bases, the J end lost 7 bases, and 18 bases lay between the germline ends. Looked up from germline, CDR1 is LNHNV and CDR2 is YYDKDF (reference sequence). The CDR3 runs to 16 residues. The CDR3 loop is CATSSQGAKGGEKLFF. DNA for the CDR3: TGTGCCACCAGCAGCCAAGGTGCGAAAGGAGGTGAAAAACTGTTTTTT.